This T cell receptor (beta chain) is from a study of T-cell memory formation after mild COVID-19. Using constant-segment primers, 5'RACE produced TCR alpha and TCR beta cDNA libraries carrying sample barcodes and UMIs. TCRdb analysed the 5' RACE reads with MiXCR anew, one entry per CDR3 protein. Among approximately 260,000 distinct CDR3 sequences listed, 16% were seen once. This sequence originates from a man younger than 35 who had mild COVID-19 (a few samples of this study predate the infection). Cell type and time point are not known. Material for sequencing was PBMCs or a T cell subset sorted from them (not recorded which).

CDR3 sequence: CSASQPGVSRLGEQFF. DNA of the CDR3: TGCAGTGCTAGTCAACCCGGGGTTAGTAGACTGGGTGAGCAGTTCTTC. The gene calls are TRBV20-1 and TRBJ2-1; perhaps TRBD2 as D (5 bases). The germline V gene encodes CDR1 DFQATT and CDR2 SNEGSKA (reference sequence). Between the trimmed V and J ends, which lost 3 bases and 9 bases, there was a span of 24 bases. The CDR3 is made up of 16 amino acids.